A single sample is the source of the 18 T cell receptor beta chains below, sequenced in a study of graft-versus-host responses after intestinal transplantation. Sequencing was performed with immunoSEQ multiplex PCR; in TCRdb, only in-frame clones are kept and a portion is missing. The repertoire holds roughly 53,000 clones, 75% to 95% seen once, with 5% to 7% in the top ten. The source was PBMCs, collected roughly 95 weeks after intestinal transplant. These receptors originate from a human patient who received an intestinal transplant, so some T cells may come from the graft donor.

J is TRBJ2-3 and V is TRBV25-1; 8 nucleotides align to TRBD1. V shed 3 bases and J 11 bases; nucleotides not matched to a gene: 16. There are 16 residues in the CDR3. Germline CDR1 reads MGHDK; CDR2 reads SYGVNS. The CDR3 spells CASSDVAGGGKTLQYF. As DNA, the CDR3 is TGTGCCAGCAGTGACGTAGCAGGGGGCGGGAAAACGTTGCAGTATTTT.

This chain joins TRBV6-5 and TRBJ1-1; D remains ambiguous. Per the germline V gene, CDR1 is MNHEY and CDR2 is SVGAGI. V lost 6 bases, J lost 0 bases, and 8 bases lay in between. The CDR3 has 13 residues. The CDR3 nucleotides read TGTGCCAGCAGCCTCGCTATGAACACTGAAGCTTTCTTT. Its protein is CASSLAMNTEAFF.

The chain carries TRBV10-3 and TRBJ2-7; D gene ambiguous. The germline CDR1 and CDR2 sequences are ENHRY and SYGVKD. With 2 bases removed from V and 0 bases from J, the gap between germline ends came to 14 bases. The CDR3 runs 16 residues. CDR3 in amino acids: CAISEKRTKGSYEQYF. CDR3 sequence (DNA): TGTGCCATCAGTGAGAAGCGCACCAAGGGCTCCTACGAGCAGTACTTC.

V gene TRBV19 combines with J gene TRBJ1-6; 8 nucleotides line up with TRBD1. The germline gives CDR1 LNHDA, CDR2 SQIVND (reference sequence). This CDR3 comprises 17 residues. The V gene end was trimmed by 5 bases and the J gene end by 2 bases; junction bases not matched to a gene: 8. The CDR3 sequence: CASSPGTGKAYNSPLHF. The DNA for the CDR3 is TGTGCCAGTAGTCCCGGGACAGGCAAGGCCTATAATTCACCCCTCCACTTT.

This rearrangement joins TRBV5-4 to TRBJ1-2; D uncertain. V dropped 0 bases and J dropped 4 bases, with 7 bases sitting between them. Looked up from germline, CDR1 is SGHNT and CDR2 is YYREEE (reference sequence). The CDR3 is 13 amino acids. The CDR3 is CASSLAGSYGYTF. The CDR3 bases are TGTGCCAGCAGCTTGGCCGGGTCCTATGGCTACACCTTC.

This chain uses TRBV5-6 with TRBJ2-5; no definite D call. V gave up 0 bases and J gave up 5 bases, with 2 bases separating them. There are 11 residues in the CDR3. Germline CDR1 is SGHDT and CDR2 is YYEEEE. The CDR3 here is CASSLEETQYF. CDR3 DNA: TGTGCCAGCAGCTTGGAGGAGACCCAGTACTTC.

The chain joins TRBV30 to TRBJ2-1; D is undetermined. This CDR3 has 12 amino acids. From germline, CDR1 is GTSNPN and CDR2 SVGIG (reference sequence). Trimming left V 4 bases short and J 8 bases short, with 12 bases between. The CDR3 sequence: CAWIPGYDEQFF. CDR3 DNA sequence: TGTGCCTGGATACCCGGGTACGATGAGCAGTTCTTC.

V usage is TRBV19 and J usage is TRBJ2-7; D is unclear. This CDR3 spans 17 amino acids. CDR1 and CDR2 (germline): LNHDA, SQIVND (reference sequence). The V and J ends lost 1 base and 0 bases respectively, with 16 bases between them. This CDR3 reads CASSIVGPKGDSYEQYF. CDR3 DNA sequence: TGTGCCAGTAGTATAGTGGGCCCCAAAGGAGACTCCTACGAGCAGTACTTC.

The table lists this clone with a count of one. The chain links TRBV18 to TRBJ2-7; the D is unclear. The germline V and J ends were trimmed by 3 bases and 3 bases, with 12 bases remaining between them. Germline CDR1 KGHSH, CDR2 LQKENI. This CDR3 contains 14 residues. CDR3 sequence: CASSPSPFDYEQYF. CDR3 sequence (DNA): TGTGCCAGCTCACCTTCCCCTTTCGACTACGAGCAGTACTTC.

J is TRBJ2-7 and V is TRBV6-1; possibly TRBD1 for D (6 bases). Trimming removed 3 bases at V and 0 bases at J, with 9 bases between. CDR3 length: 14 residues. Germline-derived CDR1 and CDR2 are MNHNS and SASEGT. In DNA form, the CDR3 reads TGTGCCAGCAGTGACCGGGACAACTCCTACGAGCAGTACTTC. Amino acid sequence: CASSDRDNSYEQYF.

This chain connects TRBV27 to TRBJ2-2; D is ambiguous. This CDR3 is built from 15 residues. From germline, CDR1 is MNHEY and CDR2 SMNVEV (reference sequence). V gave up 2 bases and J gave up 2 bases, with 9 bases separating them. The chain's CDR3 is CASSLGVANTGELFF. The CDR3 coding sequence is TGTGCCAGCAGTTTAGGGGTTGCCAACACCGGGGAGCTGTTTTTT.

This chain joins TRBV5-6 and TRBJ2-7, with 7 bases that match TRBD1. V shed 3 bases, J shed 0 bases, and the junction held 6 bases outside the gene matches. The CDR3 is 15 amino acids. The germline CDR1 and CDR2 sequences are SGHDT and YYEEEE. The CDR3 spells CASSSTGFGSYEQYF. The DNA for the CDR3 is TGTGCCAGCAGCTCGACAGGGTTCGGCTCCTACGAGCAGTACTTC.

In its sample, this clone was seen a few times. The chain uses TRBV11-2 and TRBJ1-1; D perhaps matches TRBD1 (6 bases). Between the trimmed V and J ends, which lost 1 base and 0 bases, there was a span of 15 bases. The CDR3 runs to 17 residues. CDR1 and CDR2 (germline): SGHAT, FQNNGV. The CDR3 reads CASSLGTQGLMNTEAFF. CDR3 nucleotide sequence: TGTGCCAGCAGCTTAGGGACCCAGGGGCTCATGAACACTGAAGCTTTCTTT.

The genes are TRBV4-1 and TRBJ1-5; no definite D call. Per germline, CDR1 MGHRA and CDR2 YSYEKL. The CDR3 sequence is 15 residues long. V shed 4 bases and J shed 0 bases, with 10 bases lying between them. The CDR3 here is CASSLWATSNQPQHF. The DNA for the CDR3 is TGCGCCAGCAGCCTCTGGGCCACTAGCAATCAGCCCCAGCATTTT.

V gene TRBV7-9 combines with J gene TRBJ1-4; 8 bases are shared with TRBD1. The CDR3 runs 19 residues. The V gene end was trimmed by 2 bases and the J gene end by 0 bases; junction bases not matched to a gene: 11. CDR1 SEHNR and CDR2 FQNEAQ come from the germline V gene (reference sequence). Written as DNA, the CDR3 is TGTGCCAGCAGCTTATTTCGCAGGGGGCTATGGGCAACTAATGAAAAACTGTTTTTT. Its protein product is CASSLFRRGLWATNEKLFF.

This CDR3 reads CASTQSGALRTSPLHF. The CDR3 DNA follows: TGTGCCAGCACCCAGTCAGGGGCGCTTCGGACTTCACCCCTCCACTTT. The rearrangement uses TRBV13 and TRBJ1-6; a possible D gene is TRBD1 (6 bases). Trimming took off 7 bases at V and 9 bases at J, with 22 bases between the two ends. The germline gives CDR1 PRHDT, CDR2 FYEKMQ (reference sequence). The CDR3 covers 16 residues.

The chain joins TRBV11-2 to TRBJ2-7; TRBD2 matches 10 bases. V was clipped by 6 bases and J by 3 bases; unmatched bases: 5. Germline-derived CDR1 and CDR2 are SGHAT and FQNNGV. This CDR3 has 14 amino acids. In DNA, the CDR3 is TGTGCCAGCAGGCCGGGACTAGCGTACTACGAGCAGTACTTC. This codes for CASRPGLAYYEQYF.

This rearrangement joins TRBV7-9 to TRBJ2-2; tentatively, D is TRBD2 (7 bases). Germline CDR1 is SEHNR and CDR2 is FQNEAQ (reference sequence). V was trimmed by 5 bases and J by 4 bases, leaving 17 bases between them. The CDR3 loop spans 16 amino acids. Here the CDR3 reads CASSRGGAGSTGELFF. In nucleotides, the CDR3 is TGTGCCAGCAGCCGTGGGGGGGCTGGAAGCACCGGGGAGCTGTTTTTT.